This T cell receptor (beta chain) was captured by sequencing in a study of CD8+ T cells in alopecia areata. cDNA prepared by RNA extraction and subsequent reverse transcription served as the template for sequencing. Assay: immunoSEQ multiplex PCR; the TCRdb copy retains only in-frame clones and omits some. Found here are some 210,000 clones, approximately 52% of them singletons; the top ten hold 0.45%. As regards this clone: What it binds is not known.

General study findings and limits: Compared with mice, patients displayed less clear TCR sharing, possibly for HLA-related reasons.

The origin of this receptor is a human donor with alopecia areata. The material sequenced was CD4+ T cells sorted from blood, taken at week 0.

The CDR3 spells CASSQEGTGKTGYTF. CDR3 sequence (DNA): TGCGCCAGCAGCCAAGAAGGGACAGGGAAAACTGGCTACACCTTC. The chain joins TRBV4-1 to TRBJ1-2, with 9 positions matching TRBD1. This CDR3 region has 15 residues. V trimming: 0 bases; J trimming: 7 bases; junction bases outside the gene matches: 6. Germline V gene sequence: CDR1 MGHRA, CDR2 YSYEKL.